This entry concerns a single TCR beta chain. The source of the sample is a study of T cells in Graves' hyperthyroidism and ophthalmopathy. Amplified TCR beta CDR3 regions derived from RNA transcripts. Carried out on the TCR CDR3, a first-round RT-PCR used the HTBI primer set. Via MiXCR, TCRdb re-called the multiplex PCR reads, giving one row per CDR3 protein. The repertoire holds 600,000 to 700,000 distinct CDR3 sequences, over 40% seen once, with about 7.7% in the top ten. V gave up 1 base and J gave up 9 bases; unmatched junction bases: 3. In germline, CDR1 is SGHTA, CDR2 FQGTGA. This CDR3 is 15 amino acids long.

The rearrangement links TRBV7-3 to TRBJ1-6; 10 bases are shared with TRBD1. Specimen: peripheral blood or thyroid tissue (not recorded which). This receptor was obtained from an adult man with Graves' disease, either hyperthyroidism or ophthalmopathy (not recorded which). The CDR3 nucleotides read TGTGCCAGCAGCTTAATGGGACAGGGGCTTTCACCCCTCCACTTT. It yields the protein CASSLMGQGLSPLHF.